What follows are 27 T cell receptor beta chains derived from one specimen sequenced in a study of PD-1 blockade in classical Hodgkin lymphoma. Time point given: cycle 4 day 1 (C4D1), after more than five weeks of nivolumab. Relapse after autologous stem cell transplantation occurred in every patient, and brentuximab vedotin exposure varied. TCRdb's table, derived via immunoSEQ multiplex PCR, lists solely in-frame clones and lacks some. Here the sample spans about 89,000 clones, over 75% being singletons. The sequencing used peripheral blood mononuclear cells (PBMCs), collected before the fourth cycle of nivolumab. The receptor source for this set is a human donor with classical Hodgkin lymphoma.

V gene TRBV28 combines with J gene TRBJ1-5; tentatively, D is TRBD1 (6 bases). The CDR3 covers 15 residues. CDR1 and CDR2 from the germline V gene are MDHEN and SYDVKM. Deletions cut 6 bases from V and 3 bases from J, with 15 bases between. CDR3 region: CASSHPGGVNQPQHF. Here the CDR3 DNA reads TGTGCCAGCAGCCACCCGGGGGGCGTCAATCAGCCCCAGCATTTT.

This chain links TRBV11-2 with TRBJ1-1, with D unresolved. The ends were cut back, 4 bases at V and 1 base at J, with 10 bases in the middle. CDR1 SGHAT and CDR2 FQNNGV come from the germline V gene. The CDR3 has 14 residues. CDR3 sequence reads: CASSSYSQNTEAFF. DNA for the CDR3: TGTGCCAGCAGCTCCTATTCACAGAACACTGAAGCTTTCTTT.

The DNA for the CDR3 is TGCGCCAGCACGGAAAGGGCGGGCACCGGGGAGCTGTTTTTT. This gives the protein CASTERAGTGELFF. The rearrangement links TRBV5-1 to TRBJ2-2; D might be TRBD2 (5 bases). The ends were cut back, 6 bases at V and 4 bases at J, with 13 bases in the middle. Looked up from germline, CDR1 is SGHRS and CDR2 is YFSETQ. The CDR3 runs to 14 residues.

The rearrangement links TRBV5-8 to TRBJ2-7; 7 nucleotides match TRBD1. From germline, CDR1 is SGHTS and CDR2 YDEGEE. CDR3 size: 13 residues. Trimming removed 4 bases from V and 8 bases from J; junction bases left unmatched: 9. The CDR3 DNA reads as TGTGCCAGCAGCGTACAGGGGAGTCCGAAGCAGTACTTC. This encodes CASSVQGSPKQYF. Variable domain in full (rest from reference TRBV5-8 and TRBJ2-7): EAGVTQSPTHLIKTRGQQATLRCSPISGHTSVYWYQQALGLGLQFLLWYDEGEERNRGNFPPRFSGRQFPNYSSELNVNALELEDSALYLCASSVQGSPKQYFGPGTRLTVT.

This chain links TRBV23-1 with TRBJ1-5; D ambiguous. TRBV23-1 is filed as an ORF, its function uncertain. V was pared by 2 bases and J by 0 bases, with 8 bases between. This CDR3 region has 15 residues. The CDR3 sequence is CASSQQHHSNQPQHF. The DNA of the CDR3 is TGCGCCAGCAGTCAACAACACCATAGCAATCAGCCCCAGCATTTT.

The chain uses TRBV11-2 and TRBJ2-5, with D possibly called TRBD1 or TRBD2 (5 bases each). V lost 5 bases and J lost 2, with 15 bases in between. The CDR3 has 15 residues. CDR1 and CDR2 (germline): SGHAT, FQNNGV. The CDR3 reads CASSGGTTPQETQYF. In nucleotides, the CDR3 is TGTGCCAGCAGCGGGGGAACGACCCCGCAAGAGACCCAGTACTTC.

This clone was detected once. This rearrangement joins TRBV5-1 to TRBJ1-4, with unresolved D. Germline CDR1 reads SGHRS; CDR2 reads YFSETQ. The CDR3 extends over 14 amino acids. The V end was cut by 0 bases, the J end by 6 bases, with 9 bases between. The CDR3 coding sequence is TGCGCCAGCAGCTTGGGGAGACGAGATGAAAAACTGTTTTTT. Amino acids: CASSLGRRDEKLFF.

The V and J genes are TRBV4-1 and TRBJ1-1, with unresolved D. The V end was cut by 0 bases, the J end by 5 bases, with 19 bases between. The germline V gene encodes CDR1 MGHRA and CDR2 YSYEKL. The CDR3 sequence is 17 residues long. In DNA, the CDR3 is TGCGCCAGCAGCCAAGATTGGTCCCAAGCGGGGAGGACTGAAGCTTTCTTT. As protein: CASSQDWSQAGRTEAFF.

The gene calls are TRBV7-2 and TRBJ2-7; 10 bases align to TRBD1. The V gene end was trimmed by 5 bases and the J gene end by 2 bases; junction bases not matched to a gene: 6. CDR1 SGHTA and CDR2 FQGNSA come from the germline V gene. The length of the CDR3 is 15 residues. CDR3: CASSTGTGAAYEQYF. The CDR3 DNA is TGTGCCAGCAGCACCGGGACAGGGGCGGCCTACGAGCAGTACTTC. Full variable domain (outside the CDR3, taken from reference TRBV7-2 and TRBJ2-7): GAGVSQSPSNKVTEKGKDVELRCDPISGHTALYWYRQSLGQGLEFLIYFQGNSAPDKSGLPSDRFSAERTGGSVSTLTIQRTQQEDSAVYLCASSTGTGAAYEQYFGPGTRLTVT.

The J gene is TRBJ1-5, the V gene TRBV27; tentatively, D is TRBD1 (5 bases). The germline V and J ends were trimmed by 3 bases and 3 bases, with 12 bases remaining between them. Germline CDR1 MNHEY, CDR2 SMNVEV (reference sequence). The CDR3 has 15 residues. CDR3 protein: CASSFAGGNNQPQHF. Written as DNA, the CDR3 is TGTGCCAGCAGTTTCGCTGGGGGGAACAATCAGCCCCAGCATTTT.

The chain carries TRBV29-1 and TRBJ2-1; no firm D call. This CDR3 is built from 10 residues. V lost 7 bases to trimming and J lost 5 bases, with 6 bases between them. Germline V gene lookup returns CDR1 SQVTM and CDR2 ANQGSEA. The DNA for the CDR3 is TGCAGCGCCGGAGACAATGAGCAGTTCTTC. Amino acids: CSAGDNEQFF.

The V call is TRBV28, the J call TRBJ2-5, with TRBD1 identical over 11 bases. The germline V gene has CDR1 MDHEN and CDR2 SYDVKM. This CDR3 is 14 amino acids long. Trimming cost V 5 bases and J 2 bases; bases outside gene matches: 1. CDR3 sequence (DNA): TGTGCCAGCAGTAGGGACAGGGGGCAAGAGACCCAGTACTTC. Translated, it gives CASSRDRGQETQYF.

The chain couples TRBV7-9 to TRBJ2-2; 8 nucleotides line up with TRBD1. The CDR3 runs 13 residues. Germline CDR1 and CDR2: SEHNR and FQNEAQ (reference sequence). After removal of 8 bases from V and 2 bases from J, the junction contained 1 base not matched to a gene. The CDR3 reads CASGQGNTGELFF. The CDR3 nucleotides read TGTGCCAGCGGACAGGGAAACACCGGGGAGCTGTTTTTT.

This rearrangement joins TRBV7-6 to TRBJ2-7, with TRBD1 as a possible D gene (6 bases). Germline assignment: CDR1 SGHVS and CDR2 FNYEAQ. With 5 bases removed from V and 1 base from J, the gap between germline ends came to 18 bases. The CDR3 is 16 residues long. The CDR3 loop is CASSTHTGPGSYEQYF. DNA of the CDR3: TGTGCCAGCAGCACCCATACAGGGCCGGGGTCCTACGAGCAGTACTTC.

This clone occurred once. The chain links TRBV19 to TRBJ2-7; D gene ambiguous. Germline V lookup: CDR1 LNHDA, CDR2 SQIVND (reference sequence). Trimming removed 3 bases at V and 0 bases at J, with 6 bases between. This CDR3 comprises 13 residues. CDR3 nucleotides: TGTGCCAGTAGTATTTCTAGCTCCTACGAGCAGTACTTC. It yields the protein CASSISSSYEQYF.

This chain joins TRBV28 and TRBJ2-7; D is possibly TRBD2 (5 bases). V lost 4 bases, J lost 2 bases, and 12 bases lay in between. Germline assignment: CDR1 MDHEN and CDR2 SYDVKM. The CDR3 runs to 14 residues. The CDR3, as DNA: TGTGCCAGCAGTTCTCCGGGAAGCCCCTACGAGCAGTACTTC. The encoded protein is CASSSPGSPYEQYF. Full variable domain (outside the CDR3, taken from reference TRBV28 and TRBJ2-7): DVKVTQSSRYLVKRTGEKVFLECVQDMDHENMFWYRQDPGLGLRLIYFSYDVKMKEKGDIPEGYSVSREKKERFSLILESASTNQTSMYLCASSSPGSPYEQYFGPGTRLTVT.

The chain recombines TRBV5-8 with TRBJ1-4; D is unclear. Trimming removed 4 bases from V and 5 bases from J, with 9 bases in between. Germline CDR1 and CDR2: SGHTS and YDEGEE. CDR3 length: 13 residues. CDR3 coding DNA: TGTGCCAGCAGCACCTGGACGAATGAAAAACTGTTTTTT. It is translated as CASSTWTNEKLFF.

This chain uses TRBV27 with TRBJ2-7; 7 bases align to TRBD1. The germline V gene has CDR1 MNHEY and CDR2 SMNVEV (reference sequence). The V and J ends lost 3 bases and 2 bases, in that order; junction bases with no gene match: 1. The CDR3 covers 13 residues. CDR3 protein: CASSLGTAYEQYF. As DNA, the CDR3 is TGTGCCAGCAGTTTGGGGACAGCCTACGAGCAGTACTTC.

This rearrangement joins TRBV19 to TRBJ1-5; 7 bases agree with TRBD1. Germline V gives CDR1 LNHDA, CDR2 SQIVND (reference sequence). J lost 4 bases, V lost 3 bases, and 9 bases had no gene match. CDR3 length equals 16 residues. CDR3 coding DNA: TGTGCCAGTAGTATTGATGGCTCAGGGGGAAATCAGCCCCAGCATTTT. This sequence encodes CASSIDGSGGNQPQHF.

Turning to this clone: This sample also contains other DNA sequences that code for the same CDR3. The V and J genes are TRBV5-8 and TRBJ2-7; TRBD1 agrees at 8 bases. The CDR3 contains 15 residues. J gave up 3 bases and V 0 bases, and 5 bases lay outside the gene matches. CDR1 is SGHTS, CDR2 YDEGEE, per germline. In nucleotides, the CDR3 is TGTGCCAGCAGCTTGGCCCTGGGGACAGGCTACGAGCAGTACTTC. This encodes CASSLALGTGYEQYF. The full variable domain, completed using reference TRBV5-8 and TRBJ2-7, is EAGVTQSPTHLIKTRGQQATLRCSPISGHTSVYWYQQALGLGLQFLLWYDEGEERNRGNFPPRFSGRQFPNYSSELNVNALELEDSALYLCASSLALGTGYEQYFGPGTRLTVT.

V gene TRBV7-2 combines with J gene TRBJ2-2, with D hard to call. Trimming left V 2 bases short and J 0 bases short, with 4 bases between. CDR1 is SGHTA and CDR2 is FQGNSA in the germline V gene. The CDR3 is 14 residues long. Here the CDR3 reads CASSLHTNTGELFF. Here the CDR3 DNA reads TGTGCCAGCAGCTTACACACGAACACCGGGGAGCTGTTTTTT.

The V call is TRBV30, the J call TRBJ2-3; D is undetermined. Per the germline V gene, CDR1 is GTSNPN and CDR2 is SVGIG (reference sequence). This CDR3 comprises 11 residues. V lost 0 bases, J lost 8 bases, and 6 bases lay in between. CDR3 loop: CAWSVAGTQYF. The DNA for the CDR3 is TGTGCCTGGAGTGTGGCAGGTACGCAGTATTTT.

The chain employs TRBV6-1 and TRBJ2-5, with D tentatively TRBD2 (5 bases). V lost 1 base, J lost 11 bases, and 11 bases lay in between. The CDR3 runs to 12 residues. Germline V gene lookup returns CDR1 MNHNS and CDR2 SASEGT. CDR3 bases: TGTGCCAGCAGTGAAGGGGGAGTTGAGCAGTACTTC. Translated: CASSEGGVEQYF.

The V gene is TRBV4-2, the J gene TRBJ2-3, with 10 bases that match TRBD2. CDR1 and CDR2 (germline): LGHNA, YNFKEQ. There are 19 residues in the CDR3. V shed 1 base and J 4 bases; nucleotides not matched to a gene: 14. The CDR3 here is CASSQGRALAGFPADTQYF. CDR3 coding DNA: TGTGCCAGCAGCCAAGGTCGCGCACTAGCGGGGTTTCCCGCAGATACGCAGTATTTT.

The chain is built from TRBV5-6 and TRBJ1-5; D gene ambiguous. The CDR3 loop spans 13 amino acids. CDR1 is SGHDT and CDR2 is YYEEEE in the germline V gene. The V and J ends lost 1 base and 5 bases respectively, with 7 bases between them. CDR3 in DNA: TGTGCCAGCAGCTTGATGAGGGATCAGCCCCAGCATTTT. Protein sequence: CASSLMRDQPQHF.

The chain is built from TRBV6-4 and TRBJ2-1; 7 bases match TRBD1. With 8 bases clipped from V and 2 bases from J, the junction kept 3 bases outside the gene matches. Per germline, CDR1 MRHNA and CDR2 SNTAGT. This CDR3 has 13 residues. This CDR3 reads CASHRGTYNEQFF. As DNA, the CDR3 is TGTGCCAGCCACAGGGGCACCTACAATGAGCAGTTCTTC.

This rearrangement joins TRBV4-2 to TRBJ2-3, with 10 bases aligning to TRBD2. The CDR3 consists of 17 residues. Germline CDR1 reads LGHNA; CDR2 reads YNFKEQ. V trimming: 2 bases; J trimming: 1 base; junction bases outside the gene matches: 6. The CDR3 coding sequence is TGTGCCAGCAGCCAACAGTGGAGCGGGGGGGGCACAGATACGCAGTATTTT. Residues: CASSQQWSGGGTDTQYF.